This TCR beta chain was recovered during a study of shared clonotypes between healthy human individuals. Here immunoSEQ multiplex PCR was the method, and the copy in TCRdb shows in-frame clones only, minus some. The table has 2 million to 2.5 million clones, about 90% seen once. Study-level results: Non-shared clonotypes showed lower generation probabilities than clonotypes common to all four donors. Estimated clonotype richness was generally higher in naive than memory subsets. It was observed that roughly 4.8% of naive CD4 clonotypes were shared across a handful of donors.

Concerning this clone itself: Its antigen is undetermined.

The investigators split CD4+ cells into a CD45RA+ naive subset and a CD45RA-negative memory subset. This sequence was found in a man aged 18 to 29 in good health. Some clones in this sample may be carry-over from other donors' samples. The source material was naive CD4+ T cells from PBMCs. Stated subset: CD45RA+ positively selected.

The CDR3 DNA follows: TGTGCCAGCAGCCAAGGTTCCAGGGCCTACACCTTC. This encodes CASSQGSRAYTF. The chain is built from TRBV14 and TRBJ1-2; D might be TRBD1 (5 bases). Germline CDR1 SGHDN, CDR2 FVKESK. The CDR3 has 12 residues. Trimming shortened V by 1 base and J by 10 bases, and 10 bases separated the two germline ends. Full variable domain (missing parts from reference TRBV14 and TRBJ1-2): EAGVTQFPSHSVIEKGQTVTLRCDPISGHDNLYWYRRVMGKEIKFLLHFVKESKQDESGMPNNRFLAERTGGTYSTLKVQPAELEDSGVYFCASSQGSRAYTFGSGTRLTVV.